The 5 T cell receptor beta chains listed next were all sequenced from one sample in a study of molecular identifiers for immune sequencing clone quantification. TCRdb passed the PCR reads through MiXCR, listing each CDR3 protein once. The sample comprises tens of thousands of distinct CDR3 sequences, 15% to 20% of which are singletons, and approximately 1.5% rests with the top ten. Specimen: naive CD8+ T cells from blood, with Jurkat cell RNA spiked in. This sample's subset: FACS-sorted CD8+CD4-CCR7+CD45RA+ naive T cells. Receptors originate from a human donor in good health. Some libraries in this study had Jurkat cell RNA spiked in.

This clonotype was recorded many times. V is TRBV28 and J is TRBJ2-5; D might be TRBD2 (5 bases). The germline V and J ends were trimmed by 6 bases and 2 bases, with 13 bases remaining between them. This CDR3 comprises 14 residues. Germline V gene lookup returns CDR1 MDHEN and CDR2 SYDVKM. The CDR3 DNA sequence: TGTGCCAGCAGGCTAGCTGGTTTTCAAGAGACCCAGTACTTC. Residues: CASRLAGFQETQYF. The full variable domain, completed using reference TRBV28 and TRBJ2-5, is DVKVTQSSRYLVKRTGEKVFLECVQDMDHENMFWYRQDPGLGLRLIYFSYDVKMKEKGDIPEGYSVSREKKERFSLILESASTNQTSMYLCASRLAGFQETQYFGPGTRLLVL.

This clonotype was counted between two and nine times. A much more abundant neighbour one base away suggests this may be a read error. The V call is TRBV4-1, the J call TRBJ2-2; a possible D gene is TRBD1 (5 bases). CDR3 length equals 15 residues. Trimming cost V 3 bases and J 6 bases, with 14 bases left between them. Germline V CDR1 and CDR2: MGHRA, YSYEKL. CDR3: CASSQTDVCSGELFF. The CDR3 DNA reads TGCGCCAGCAGCCAGACAGACGTCTGCTCCGGGGAGCTGTTTTTT.

The sample holds many counts of this clonotype. One end of the junction fails to match germline, which may point to a read error. The CDR3 DNA reads as TGTGCCAGCAGTTACATACTAAGCTCCTACGATGAGCAGTTCTTC. Translation: CASSYILSSYDEQFF. V is TRBV6-5 and J is TRBJ2-1; D not resolved. CDR1 and CDR2 from the germline V gene are MNHEY and SVGAGI. The CDR3 contains 15 residues.

This clonotype was recorded many times. V usage is TRBV7-9 and J usage is TRBJ2-3; TRBD2 matches 8 bases. The germline CDR1 and CDR2 sequences are SEHNR and FQNEAQ (reference sequence). The CDR3 has 17 residues. V lost 0 bases and J lost 1; bases outside the gene matches: 6. In DNA form, the CDR3 reads TGTGCCAGCAGCTTAGCCCTGGGACTAGACGGCACAGATACGCAGTATTTT. It translates to CASSLALGLDGTDTQYF. Filled out from reference TRBV7-9 and TRBJ2-3, the complete variable domain reads DTGVSQNPRHKITKRGQNVTFRCDPISEHNRLYWYRQTLGQGPEFLTYFQNEAQLEKSRLLSDRFSAERPKGSFSTLEIQRTEQGDSAMYLCASSLALGLDGTDTQYFGPGTRLTVL.

Points on this clonotype: One junction end does not reproduce the germline sequence, and a read error may be involved. J is TRBJ2-1 and V is TRBV25-1; 7 bases align to TRBD2. Per the germline V gene, CDR1 is MGHDK and CDR2 is SYGVNS. This CDR3 has 15 residues. The CDR3, as DNA: TGTGCCAGCAGTGAGCTGGGGGGGGAGTTAGGTGAGCGGTTCTTC. Its protein product is CASSELGGELGERFF.